This TCR beta chain was captured in a study of blood T cell repertoires in COVID-19. Germline CDR1 LGHNA, CDR2 YNFKEQ. Trimming cost V 0 bases and J 4 bases; bases outside gene matches: 4. CDR3 size: 15 residues. In the original analysis: For nucleated cells, counts were estimated from reference gene primer amplification. The data were produced by immunoSEQ multiplex PCR, yet TCRdb's version contains in-frame clones alone and is incomplete. For V, J and clone size, that table is used; D and trimming come from the DNA. This sample has about 59,000 clones, with around 80% found just once. The material sequenced was peripheral blood. This chain joins TRBV4-2 and TRBJ2-5; 8 bases are shared with TRBD2. The source of this sequence is a human donor in a cohort sampled during active COVID-19. Here the CDR3 DNA reads TGTGCCAGCAGCCAAGAAAGGAGCGGGAGAGAGACCCAGTACTTC. It encodes CASSQERSGRETQYF.